The sequence of this T cell receptor (beta chain) was determined in a study of T cell repertoires in cytomegalovirus infection. About the research overall: CMV epitopes that were recently identified and HLA-C-restricted were used alongside well-studied HLA-B-restricted ones. Indicated by public TCR beta signatures were CMV infection and matching HLA type.

Using its own MiXCR run on the reads, TCRdb lists one record per CDR3 protein. The repertoire has 400,000 to 600,000 distinct CDR3 sequences, under 55% of them found once; the top ten carry roughly two fifths. Whole-study findings and limits: Across the ex vivo response, the dominant clonotypes were HLA-C-restricted CMV-specific TCR beta clonotypes.

The germline V gene has CDR1 SGHTA and CDR2 FQGNSA. CDR3 length: 14 amino acids. V was trimmed by 6 bases and J by 7 bases, leaving 13 bases between them. To note about this clonotype: Its antigen is currently unknown.

The specimen was cultured PBMCs, collected from culture after CMV antigen stimulation. The chain couples TRBV7-2 to TRBJ1-6; a possible D gene is TRBD1 (5 bases). This sequence was found in a human donor in good health (CMV status not recorded). Some clones in this sample may be carry-over from other donors' samples. Here the CDR3 DNA reads TGTGCCAGCAGGAAGAAGCAGGGCAATTCACCCCTCCACTTT. Protein product: CASRKKQGNSPLHF.